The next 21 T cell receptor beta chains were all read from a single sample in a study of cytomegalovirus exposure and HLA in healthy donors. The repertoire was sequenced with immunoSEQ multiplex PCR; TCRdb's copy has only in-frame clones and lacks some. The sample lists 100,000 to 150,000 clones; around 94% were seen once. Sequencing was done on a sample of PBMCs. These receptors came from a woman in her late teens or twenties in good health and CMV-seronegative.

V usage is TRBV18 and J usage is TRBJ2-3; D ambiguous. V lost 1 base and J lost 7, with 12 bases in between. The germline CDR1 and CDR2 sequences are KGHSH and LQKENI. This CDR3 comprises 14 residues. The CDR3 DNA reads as TGTGCCAGCTCACCACAAGTGAGCGATAATACGCAGTATTTT. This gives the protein CASSPQVSDNTQYF.

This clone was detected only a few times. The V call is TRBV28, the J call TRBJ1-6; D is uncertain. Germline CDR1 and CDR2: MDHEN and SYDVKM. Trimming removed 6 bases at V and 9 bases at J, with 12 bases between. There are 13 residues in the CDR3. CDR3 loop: CASRSPFPSPLHF. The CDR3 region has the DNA TGTGCCAGCAGATCCCCTTTTCCTTCACCCCTCCACTTT. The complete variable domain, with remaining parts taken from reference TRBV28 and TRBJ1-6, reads DVKVTQSSRYLVKRTGEKVFLECVQDMDHENMFWYRQDPGLGLRLIYFSYDVKMKEKGDIPEGYSVSREKKERFSLILESASTNQTSMYLCASRSPFPSPLHFGNGTRLTVT.

The CDR3 DNA sequence: TGTGCCAGCAAGCGGGCGGGAGGGCCAGGCGAGCAGTACTTC. Translated, it gives CASKRAGGPGEQYF. This sequence joins TRBV2 and TRBJ2-7, with 9 positions matching TRBD2. Per the germline V gene, CDR1 is SNHLY and CDR2 is FYNNEI. V dropped 7 bases and J dropped 6; count of bases not matched to a gene: 10. The CDR3 loop spans 14 amino acids.

For the CDR3, the DNA is TGCGCCAGCAGCCCCCAGGATTCAGGTATCGCCGGGGAGCTGTTTTTT. Protein product: CASSPQDSGIAGELFF. V gene TRBV5-1 combines with J gene TRBJ2-2; the D is unclear. The V end was cut by 4 bases, the J end by 6 bases, with 19 bases between. Germline values: CDR1 SGHRS, CDR2 YFSETQ. The CDR3 runs to 16 residues.

The chain's CDR3 is CASSLGPTTGTNEKLFF. DNA of the CDR3: TGTGCCAGCAGCTTGGGGCCCACAACAGGCACTAATGAAAAACTGTTTTTT. The chain is built from TRBV5-4 and TRBJ1-4; weak D call: TRBD1 (5 bases). V lost 0 bases, J lost 2 bases, and 14 bases lay in between. CDR3 length equals 17 residues. Germline V gene sequence: CDR1 SGHNT, CDR2 YYREEE (reference sequence).

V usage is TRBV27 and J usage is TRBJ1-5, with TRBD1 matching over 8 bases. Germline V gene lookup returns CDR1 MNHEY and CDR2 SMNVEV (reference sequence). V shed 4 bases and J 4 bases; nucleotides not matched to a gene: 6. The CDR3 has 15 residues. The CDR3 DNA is TGTGCCAGCAGTTCCCCCGGGACAGGTAATCAGCCCCAGCATTTT. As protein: CASSSPGTGNQPQHF.

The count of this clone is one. In DNA, the CDR3 is TGTGCCAGCAGTGAAGATGCGGATGTGGGCAATGAGCAGTTCTTC. This encodes CASSEDADVGNEQFF. The chain is built from TRBV6-1 and TRBJ2-1; D uncertain. V lost 1 base, J lost 6 bases, and 13 bases lay in between. CDR3 length: 15 amino acids. Germline values: CDR1 MNHNS, CDR2 SASEGT.

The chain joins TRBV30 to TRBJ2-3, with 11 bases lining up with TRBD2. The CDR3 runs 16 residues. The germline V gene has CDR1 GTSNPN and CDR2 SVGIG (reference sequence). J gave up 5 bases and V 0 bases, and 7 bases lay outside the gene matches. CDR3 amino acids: CAWSVVPLAGGDTQYF. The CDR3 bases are TGTGCCTGGAGTGTGGTTCCTCTAGCGGGAGGAGATACGCAGTATTTT. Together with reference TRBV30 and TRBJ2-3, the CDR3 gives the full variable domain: SQTIHQWPATLVQPVGSPLSLECTVEGTSNPNLYWYRQAAGRGLQLLFYSVGIGQISSEVPQNLSASRPQDRQFILSSKKLLLSDSGFYLCAWSVVPLAGGDTQYFGPGTRLTVL.

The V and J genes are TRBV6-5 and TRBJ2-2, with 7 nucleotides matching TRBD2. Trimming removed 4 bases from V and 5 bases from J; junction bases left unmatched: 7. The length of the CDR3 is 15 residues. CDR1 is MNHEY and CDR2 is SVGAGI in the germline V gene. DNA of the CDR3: TGTGCCAGCAGTTCGGGAGGAACGGGGACCGGGGAGCTGTTTTTT. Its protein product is CASSSGGTGTGELFF.

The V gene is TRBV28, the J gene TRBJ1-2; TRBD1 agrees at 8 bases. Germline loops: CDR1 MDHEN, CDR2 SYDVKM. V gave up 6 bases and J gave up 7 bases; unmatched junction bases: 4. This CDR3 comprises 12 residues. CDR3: CASSSGGRGYTF. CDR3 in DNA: TGTGCCAGCAGCTCAGGGGGCCGTGGCTACACCTTC.

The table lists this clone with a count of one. CDR3 DNA: TGTGCCAGCAGCCAGACAGGGTACTCCTACGAGCAGTACTTC. It is translated as CASSQTGYSYEQYF. This chain joins TRBV6-5 and TRBJ2-7, with 7 bases aligning to TRBD1. The J segment lost 0 bases and the V segment lost 6 bases, leaving 5 bases of the junction unmatched. The CDR3 is 14 residues long. Germline V gene lookup returns CDR1 MNHEY and CDR2 SVGAGI.

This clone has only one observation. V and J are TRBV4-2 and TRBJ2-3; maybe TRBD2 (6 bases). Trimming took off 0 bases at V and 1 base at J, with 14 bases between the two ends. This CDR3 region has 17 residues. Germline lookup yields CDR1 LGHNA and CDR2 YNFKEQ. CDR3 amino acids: CASSQEDSRRGTDTQYF. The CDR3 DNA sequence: TGTGCCAGCAGCCAAGAGGACTCTCGGAGGGGCACAGATACGCAGTATTTT.

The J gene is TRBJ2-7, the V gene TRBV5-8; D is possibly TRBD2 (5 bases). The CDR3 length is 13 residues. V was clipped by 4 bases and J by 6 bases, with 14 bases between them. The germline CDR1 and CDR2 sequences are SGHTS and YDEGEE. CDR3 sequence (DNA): TGTGCCAGCAGCGCCTTAGTTGCGGGCGAGCAGTACTTC. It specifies CASSALVAGEQYF.

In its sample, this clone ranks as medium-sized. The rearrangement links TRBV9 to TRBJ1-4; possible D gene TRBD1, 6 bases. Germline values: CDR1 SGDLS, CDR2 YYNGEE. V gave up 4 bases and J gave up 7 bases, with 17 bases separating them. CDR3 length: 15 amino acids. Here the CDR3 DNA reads TGTGCCAGCAGCCCCGTGGGGGGGCTTGGTGAAAAACTGTTTTTT. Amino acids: CASSPVGGLGEKLFF.

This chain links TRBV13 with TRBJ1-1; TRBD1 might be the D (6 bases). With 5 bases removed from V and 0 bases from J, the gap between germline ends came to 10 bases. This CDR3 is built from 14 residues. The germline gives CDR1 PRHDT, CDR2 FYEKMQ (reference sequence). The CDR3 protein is CASSRTELNTEAFF. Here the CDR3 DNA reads TGTGCCAGCAGCCGGACAGAATTGAACACTGAAGCTTTCTTT. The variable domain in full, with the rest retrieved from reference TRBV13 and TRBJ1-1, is AAGVIQSPRHLIKEKRETATLKCYPIPRHDTVYWYQQGPGQDPQFLISFYEKMQSDKGSIPDRFSAQQFSDYHSELNMSSLELGDSALYFCASSRTELNTEAFFGQGTRLTVV.

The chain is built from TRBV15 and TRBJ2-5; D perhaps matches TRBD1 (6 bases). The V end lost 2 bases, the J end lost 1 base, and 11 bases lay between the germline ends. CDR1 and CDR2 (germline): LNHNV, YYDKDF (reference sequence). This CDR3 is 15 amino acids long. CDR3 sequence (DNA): TGTGCCACCAGCAGACCAGGGGCTGTCCAAGAGACCCAGTACTTC. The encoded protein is CATSRPGAVQETQYF.

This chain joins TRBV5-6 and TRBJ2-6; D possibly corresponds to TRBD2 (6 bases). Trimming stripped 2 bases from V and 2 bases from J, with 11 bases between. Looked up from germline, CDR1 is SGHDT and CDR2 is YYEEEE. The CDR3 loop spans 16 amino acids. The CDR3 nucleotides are TGTGCCAGCAGCTTTACGGGAGACGCTGGGGCCAACGTCCTGACTTTC. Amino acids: CASSFTGDAGANVLTF.

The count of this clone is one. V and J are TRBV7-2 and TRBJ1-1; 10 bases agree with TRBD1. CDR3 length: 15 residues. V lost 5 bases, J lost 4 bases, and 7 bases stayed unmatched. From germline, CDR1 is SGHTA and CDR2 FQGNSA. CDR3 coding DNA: TGTGCCAGCAGCACGACAGGGGGCGGAGGCACTGAAGCTTTCTTT. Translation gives CASSTTGGGGTEAFF.

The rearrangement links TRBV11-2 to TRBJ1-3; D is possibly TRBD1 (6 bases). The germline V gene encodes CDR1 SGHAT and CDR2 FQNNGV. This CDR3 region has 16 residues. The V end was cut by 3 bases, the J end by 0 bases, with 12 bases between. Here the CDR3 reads CASSFGQLSSGNTIYF. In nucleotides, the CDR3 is TGTGCCAGCAGCTTTGGACAGCTGAGCTCTGGAAACACCATATATTTT. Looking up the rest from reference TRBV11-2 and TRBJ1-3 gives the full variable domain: EAGVAQSPRYKIIEKRQSVAFWCNPISGHATLYWYQQILGQGPKLLIQFQNNGVVDDSQLPKDRFSAERLKGVDSTLKIQPAKLEDSAVYLCASSFGQLSSGNTIYFGEGSWLTVV.

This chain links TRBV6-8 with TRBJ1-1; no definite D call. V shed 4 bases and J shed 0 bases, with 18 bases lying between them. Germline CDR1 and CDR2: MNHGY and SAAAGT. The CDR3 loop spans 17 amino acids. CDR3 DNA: TGTGCCAGCAGTTTGTATTGCCCCCTTAGAATGAACACTGAAGCTTTCTTT. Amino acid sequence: CASSLYCPLRMNTEAFF.

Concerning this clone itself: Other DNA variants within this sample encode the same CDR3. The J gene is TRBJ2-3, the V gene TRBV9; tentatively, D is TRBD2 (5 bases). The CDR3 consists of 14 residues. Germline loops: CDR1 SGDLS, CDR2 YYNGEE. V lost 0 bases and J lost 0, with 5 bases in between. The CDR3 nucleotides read TGTGCCAGCAGCGTAGGAGGGAGCACAGATACGCAGTATTTT. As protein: CASSVGGSTDTQYF.